A single sample is the source of the 2 T cell receptor beta chains below, sequenced in a study of graft-versus-host responses after intestinal transplantation. Only in-frame clones appear in the TCRdb table, and some are missing; sequencing was by immunoSEQ multiplex PCR. The sample consists of nearly 100,000 clones, 90% of them appearing once. This material consisted of PBMCs, taken approximately 470 days after intestinal transplant. Receptors originate from a human patient who received an intestinal transplant, so some T cells may come from the graft donor.

V usage is TRBV2 and J usage is TRBJ1-6; TRBD1 matches at 7 bases. In germline, CDR1 is SNHLY, CDR2 FYNNEI. The J segment lost 8 bases and the V segment lost 7 bases, leaving 8 bases of the junction unmatched. This CDR3 spans 14 amino acids. CDR3 loop: CASKGAGEDSPLHF. Written as DNA, the CDR3 is TGTGCCAGCAAGGGGGCAGGGGAAGATTCACCCCTCCACTTT.

The chain has TRBV15 and TRBJ1-5, with 7 bases lining up with TRBD1. This CDR3 contains 13 residues. Trimming took 3 bases from V and 4 from J; bases not matched to a gene: 0. CDR1 LNHNV and CDR2 YYDKDF come from the germline V gene (reference sequence). For the CDR3, the DNA is TGTGCCACCAGCAGGACAGGGAATCAGCCCCAGCATTTT. Protein: CATSRTGNQPQHF.